The rows below give T cell receptor beta chains drawn from one sample of a study of regulatory T cells in long-lasting Graves disease. One entry per CDR3 protein results from TCRdb running MiXCR on the multiplex PCR reads. The data show around 470,000 distinct CDR3 sequences, around 15% seen once. The sample was also reused in another study, on T cells in Graves' hyperthyroidism and ophthalmopathy.

The sequences come from peripheral blood mononuclear cells (PBMCs), collected at new diagnosis, from a patient treated with antithyroid drugs. These receptors all come from a woman in her fifties or sixties with Graves disease. Each CDR3 is given with its conserved first and last residue. A D gene is named only where the DNA matches it firmly. Expanded clones get a size class; other rows say once, few or many, or leave the size out.

V gene: TRBV19; clone size: .; J gene: TRBJ1-3; D gene: .; CDR3 protein: CASSTDSSGNTIYF; CDR3 DNA: TGTGCCAGTAGTACGGACAGCTCTGGAAACACCATATATTTT
V gene: TRBV6-5; clone size: many; J gene: TRBJ1-5; D gene: .; CDR3 protein: CASSYLGQPQHF; CDR3 DNA: TGTGCCAGCAGTTATTTGGGCCAGCCCCAGCATTTT
V gene: TRBV10-3; clone size: many; J gene: TRBJ2-3; D gene: .; CDR3 protein: CAISDIAEAQYF; CDR3 DNA: TGTGCCATCAGTGATATCGCCGAGGCGCAGTATTTT
V gene: TRBV7-9; clone size: many; J gene: TRBJ1-2; D gene: .; CDR3 protein: CASSLAGGHGMNGYTF; CDR3 DNA: TGTGCCAGCAGCTTAGCGGGAGGGCACGGGATGAATGGCTACACCTTC
V gene: TRBV28; clone size: many; J gene: TRBJ2-1; D gene: TRBD2; CDR3 protein: CASSLRGAGAYNEQFF; CDR3 DNA: TGTGCCAGCAGTTTGAGGGGAGCGGGAGCTTACAATGAGCAGTTCTTC
V gene: TRBV28; clone size: many; J gene: TRBJ2-1; D gene: .; CDR3 protein: CASSLPGGGVNEQFF; CDR3 DNA: TGTGCCAGCAGTTTACCAGGGGGAGGGGTCAATGAGCAGTTCTTC
V gene: TRBV5-1; clone size: .; J gene: TRBJ2-1; D gene: .; CDR3 protein: CASLPGRSSYNEQFF; CDR3 DNA: TGCGCCAGCCTCCCTGGCAGGAGCTCCTACAATGAGCAGTTCTTC
V gene: TRBV6-1; clone size: few; J gene: TRBJ1-1; D gene: TRBD1; CDR3 protein: CASTRGGRTEAFF; CDR3 DNA: TGTGCCAGCACCAGGGGGGGAAGGACTGAAGCTTTCTTT
V gene: TRBV7-9; clone size: many; J gene: TRBJ2-2; D gene: .; CDR3 protein: CASSLRELNTGELFF; CDR3 DNA: TGTGCCAGCAGCTTAAGGGAACTGAACACCGGGGAGCTGTTTTTT
V gene: TRBV27; clone size: .; J gene: TRBJ2-1; D gene: .; CDR3 protein: CASSPGQLHEQFF; CDR3 DNA: TGTGCCAGCAGTCCGGGACAACTCCATGAGCAGTTCTTC
V gene: TRBV20-1; clone size: .; J gene: TRBJ2-5; D gene: .; CDR3 protein: CSAAFSDQGQETQYF; CDR3 DNA: TGCAGTGCCGCCTTCTCGGACCAGGGGCAAGAGACCCAGTACTTC
V gene: TRBV30; clone size: many; J gene: TRBJ2-7; D gene: .; CDR3 protein: CAWSVPGLYSYEQYF; CDR3 DNA: TGTGCCTGGAGTGTCCCCGGACTCTACTCCTACGAGCAGTACTTC
V gene: TRBV28; clone size: .; J gene: TRBJ2-3; D gene: .; CDR3 protein: CASSPLDTDTQYF; CDR3 DNA: TGTGCCAGCAGTCCGCTCGACACAGATACGCAGTATTTT
V gene: TRBV20-1; clone size: few; J gene: TRBJ2-1; D gene: TRBD2; CDR3 protein: CSASSLAGVYNEQFF; CDR3 DNA: TGCAGTGCTTCCAGCCTAGCGGGAGTTTACAATGAGCAGTTCTTC
V gene: TRBV15; clone size: many; J gene: TRBJ1-5; D gene: .; CDR3 protein: CATSRGGWGNQPQHF; CDR3 DNA: TGTGCCACCAGCAGAGGGGGGTGGGGCAATCAGCCCCAGCATTTT
V gene: TRBV2; clone size: many; J gene: TRBJ2-7; D gene: TRBD1; CDR3 protein: CASSELPGQGSEQYF; CDR3 DNA: TGTGCCAGCAGTGAATTACCGGGACAGGGGTCCGAGCAGTACTTC
V gene: TRBV29-1; clone size: few; J gene: TRBJ2-3; D gene: TRBD2; CDR3 protein: CSVATSGSVADTQYF; CDR3 DNA: TGCAGCGTTGCGACTAGCGGGAGTGTGGCAGATACGCAGTATTTT
V gene: TRBV2; clone size: many; J gene: TRBJ2-1; D gene: .; CDR3 protein: CASSETPSTSYNEQFF; CDR3 DNA: TGTGCCAGCAGTGAAACCCCCTCGACTTCCTACAATGAGCAGTTCTTC
V gene: TRBV13; clone size: many; J gene: TRBJ2-7; D gene: TRBD2; CDR3 protein: CASSLRLAGLYEQYF; CDR3 DNA: TGTGCCAGCAGCTTAAGGCTAGCGGGCCTATACGAGCAGTACTTC
V gene: TRBV7-3; clone size: many; J gene: TRBJ2-1; D gene: TRBD1; CDR3 protein: CASSLDRVGVNEQFF; CDR3 DNA: TGTGCCAGCAGCTTGGACAGGGTAGGGGTAAATGAGCAGTTCTTC
V gene: TRBV12-3/TRBV12-4; clone size: many; J gene: TRBJ2-1; D gene: TRBD2; CDR3 protein: CASSLGAGGPHEQFF; CDR3 DNA: TGTGCCAGCAGTTTAGGAGCGGGAGGGCCCCATGAGCAGTTCTTC
V gene: TRBV27; clone size: many; J gene: TRBJ2-3; D gene: TRBD2; CDR3 protein: CASSLFGTSGMQYF; CDR3 DNA: TGTGCCAGCAGTTTATTTGGGACTAGCGGAATGCAGTATTTT
V gene: TRBV5-5; clone size: many; J gene: TRBJ1-1; D gene: .; CDR3 protein: CASSLAGVGNTEAFF; CDR3 DNA: TGTGCCAGCAGCTTGGCCGGGGTGGGCAACACTGAAGCTTTCTTT
V gene: TRBV5-1; clone size: many; J gene: TRBJ2-1; D gene: TRBD2; CDR3 protein: CASSRTSEYEQFF; CDR3 DNA: TGCGCCAGCAGCCGGACTAGTGAGTATGAGCAGTTCTTC
V gene: TRBV28; clone size: .; J gene: TRBJ1-1; D gene: TRBD1; CDR3 protein: CASTIVQGLGTEAFF; CDR3 DNA: TGTGCCAGCACCATAGTACAGGGGTTGGGCACTGAAGCTTTCTTT
V gene: TRBV2; clone size: many; J gene: TRBJ2-7; D gene: .; CDR3 protein: CASRMQVSNYEQYF; CDR3 DNA: TGTGCCAGCAGAATGCAGGTGTCGAACTACGAGCAGTACTTC
V gene: TRBV6-5; clone size: many; J gene: TRBJ2-2; D gene: .; CDR3 protein: CASSYMGGRTGELFF; CDR3 DNA: TGTGCCAGCAGTTATATGGGAGGACGGACCGGGGAGCTGTTTTTT
V gene: TRBV27; clone size: many; J gene: TRBJ1-6; D gene: .; CDR3 protein: CASSFGRYNSPLHF; CDR3 DNA: TGTGCCAGCAGTTTCGGGCGGTATAATTCACCCCTCCACTTT
V gene: TRBV4-1; clone size: many; J gene: TRBJ2-7; D gene: TRBD2; CDR3 protein: CASSLSGTSREQYF; CDR3 DNA: TGCGCCAGCAGCCTTTCCGGGACTAGCAGGGAGCAGTACTTC
V gene: TRBV6-1; clone size: .; J gene: TRBJ1-5; D gene: .; CDR3 protein: CASRGGANQPQHF; CDR3 DNA: TGTGCCAGCAGGGGAGGGGCCAATCAGCCCCAGCATTTT
V gene: TRBV27; clone size: many; J gene: TRBJ2-1; D gene: TRBD2; CDR3 protein: CASSLSRGASGHYNEQFF; CDR3 DNA: TGTGCCAGCAGTTTATCCCGAGGCGCTAGCGGGCACTACAATGAGCAGTTCTTC
V gene: TRBV28; clone size: .; J gene: TRBJ1-3; D gene: .; CDR3 protein: CASSPTFSVNTIYF; CDR3 DNA: TGTGCCAGCAGTCCTACATTCTCAGTAAACACCATATATTTT
V gene: TRBV6-1; clone size: .; J gene: TRBJ2-2; D gene: TRBD2; CDR3 protein: CASSLRAGVVLSGELFF; CDR3 DNA: TGTGCCAGCAGCTTACGAGCGGGAGTCGTTTTAAGTGGGGAGCTGTTTTTT
V gene: TRBV30; clone size: many; J gene: TRBJ1-1; D gene: .; CDR3 protein: CAWSGFWTEAFF; CDR3 DNA: TGTGCCTGGAGTGGTTTTTGGACTGAAGCTTTCTTT
V gene: TRBV14; clone size: many; J gene: TRBJ1-1; D gene: .; CDR3 protein: CASSQENPPALNTEAFF; CDR3 DNA: TGTGCCAGCAGCCAAGAGAATCCCCCAGCCCTCAACACTGAAGCTTTCTTT
V gene: TRBV20-1; clone size: .; J gene: TRBJ2-7; D gene: .; CDR3 protein: CSGVGFGEQYF; CDR3 DNA: TGCAGTGGGGTCGGTTTTGGGGAGCAGTACTTC
V gene: TRBV10-1; clone size: many; J gene: TRBJ2-7; D gene: .; CDR3 protein: CASSPPHTNEQYF; CDR3 DNA: TGCGCCAGCAGCCCCCCTCACACGAACGAGCAGTACTTC
V gene: TRBV7-9; clone size: many; J gene: TRBJ2-3; D gene: TRBD2; CDR3 protein: CASSLAQREATQYF; CDR3 DNA: TGTGCCAGCAGCTTAGCCCAGCGGGAAGCTACGCAGTATTTT
V gene: TRBV6-1; clone size: few; J gene: TRBJ2-5; D gene: .; CDR3 protein: CASRPRVVFAQETQYF; CDR3 DNA: TGTGCCAGCAGGCCCCGGGTAGTATTCGCCCAAGAGACCCAGTACTTC
V gene: TRBV30; clone size: many; J gene: TRBJ1-2; D gene: TRBD1; CDR3 protein: CAVYRGPFYGYTF; CDR3 DNA: TGTGCCGTTTACAGGGGGCCTTTCTATGGCTACACCTTC
V gene: TRBV28; clone size: many; J gene: TRBJ2-4; D gene: TRBD2; CDR3 protein: CASSPELAGGNIQYF; CDR3 DNA: TGTGCCAGCAGCCCGGAACTAGCGGGGGGAAACATTCAGTACTTC
V gene: TRBV3-1; clone size: .; J gene: TRBJ1-4; D gene: .; CDR3 protein: CASKPGLPNEKLFF; CDR3 DNA: TGTGCCAGCAAACCGGGACTCCCGAATGAAAAACTGTTTTTT
V gene: TRBV6-2/TRBV6-3; clone size: many; J gene: TRBJ2-3; D gene: .; CDR3 protein: CASPRGADTDTQYF; CDR3 DNA: TGTGCCAGTCCCAGGGGTGCCGACACAGATACGCAGTATTTT
V gene: TRBV2; clone size: many; J gene: TRBJ2-1; D gene: .; CDR3 protein: CASSTRPVSSYNEQFF; CDR3 DNA: TGTGCCAGCAGCACGCGCCCGGTTAGCTCCTACAATGAGCAGTTCTTC
V gene: TRBV24-1; clone size: many; J gene: TRBJ2-2; D gene: .; CDR3 protein: CATSGEVFNTGELFF; CDR3 DNA: TGTGCCACCAGTGGCGAGGTTTTTAACACCGGGGAGCTGTTTTTT
V gene: TRBV9; clone size: many; J gene: TRBJ2-1; D gene: .; CDR3 protein: CASSVPPTTDGDEQFF; CDR3 DNA: TGTGCCAGCAGCGTCCCCCCCACGACAGATGGTGATGAGCAGTTCTTC
V gene: TRBV29-1; clone size: few; J gene: TRBJ2-7; D gene: TRBD1; CDR3 protein: CSVVTGGSDEQYF; CDR3 DNA: TGCAGCGTTGTTACAGGGGGCTCCGACGAGCAGTACTTC
V gene: TRBV20-1; clone size: .; J gene: TRBJ2-3; D gene: .; CDR3 protein: CSARDRTYPTDTQYF; CDR3 DNA: TGCAGTGCTAGAGATCGGACGTACCCCACAGATACGCAGTATTTT
V gene: TRBV28; clone size: once; J gene: TRBJ1-1; D gene: .; CDR3 protein: CASSEISLRSTGAFF; CDR3 DNA: TGTGCCAGCAGTGAAATCAGCCTGAGGAGCACTGGAGCTTTCTTT
V gene: TRBV29-1; clone size: many; J gene: TRBJ2-7; D gene: .; CDR3 protein: CSVGTAYEQYF; CDR3 DNA: TGCAGCGTTGGGACAGCCTACGAGCAGTACTTC
V gene: TRBV11-2; clone size: many; J gene: TRBJ2-1; D gene: TRBD1; CDR3 protein: CASSPDRGTEGEQFF; CDR3 DNA: TGTGCCAGCAGCCCAGACAGGGGGACTGAGGGTGAGCAGTTCTTC
V gene: TRBV27; clone size: .; J gene: TRBJ2-5; D gene: .; CDR3 protein: CASSLWRQETQYF; CDR3 DNA: TGTGCCAGCAGTTTATGGCGGCAGGAGACCCAGTACTTC
V gene: TRBV27; clone size: few; J gene: TRBJ1-5; D gene: .; CDR3 protein: CASSLAGAYQPQHF; CDR3 DNA: TGTGCCAGCAGTTTAGCGGGGGCCTATCAGCCCCAGCATTTT
V gene: TRBV28; clone size: many; J gene: TRBJ1-2; D gene: TRBD1; CDR3 protein: CASSVQGNYGYTF; CDR3 DNA: TGTGCCAGCAGTGTACAGGGGAACTATGGCTACACCTTC
V gene: TRBV6-1; clone size: many; J gene: TRBJ1-5; D gene: .; CDR3 protein: CASSPGILASNQPQHF; CDR3 DNA: TGTGCCAGCAGCCCCGGGATTCTAGCGAGCAATCAGCCCCAGCATTTT
V gene: TRBV10-3; clone size: .; J gene: TRBJ1-2; D gene: TRBD1; CDR3 protein: CAISGRGTDGYTF; CDR3 DNA: TGTGCCATCAGTGGTCGCGGGACAGATGGCTACACCTTC
V gene: TRBV5-1; clone size: few; J gene: TRBJ1-2; D gene: .; CDR3 protein: CASSLQGEYGYTF; CDR3 DNA: TGCGCCAGCAGCTTACAGGGAGAATATGGCTACACCTTC